This T cell receptor (beta chain) was identified in a study of cytomegalovirus exposure and HLA in healthy donors. The study, taken as a whole, reports: A missense DCLRE1C variant was associated with V- and J-gene trimming of TCR beta chains in a later analysis, and an independent cohort replicated the association.

CDR3 size: 19 residues. The ends were cut back, 2 bases at V and 1 base at J, with 21 bases in the middle. The germline V gene has CDR1 SGHAT and CDR2 FQNNGV. Turning to this clone: The antigen is not known.

Use of 60 Vbeta and 13 Jbeta primers characterized the PCR. Produced via immunoSEQ multiplex PCR; TCRdb's table is partial and in-frame only. The data contain approximately 180,000 clones, about 86% of them singletons. This clonotype was obtained from a woman under 40 in good health and CMV-seronegative. Sequenced material: PBMCs. This sequence joins TRBV11-2 and TRBJ2-1; tentatively, D is TRBD2 (6 bases). DNA of the CDR3: TGTGCCAGCAGCTTAAGGACTATCTGGACAAACCTTTCCTACAATGAGCAGTTCTTC. Protein product: CASSLRTIWTNLSYNEQFF.